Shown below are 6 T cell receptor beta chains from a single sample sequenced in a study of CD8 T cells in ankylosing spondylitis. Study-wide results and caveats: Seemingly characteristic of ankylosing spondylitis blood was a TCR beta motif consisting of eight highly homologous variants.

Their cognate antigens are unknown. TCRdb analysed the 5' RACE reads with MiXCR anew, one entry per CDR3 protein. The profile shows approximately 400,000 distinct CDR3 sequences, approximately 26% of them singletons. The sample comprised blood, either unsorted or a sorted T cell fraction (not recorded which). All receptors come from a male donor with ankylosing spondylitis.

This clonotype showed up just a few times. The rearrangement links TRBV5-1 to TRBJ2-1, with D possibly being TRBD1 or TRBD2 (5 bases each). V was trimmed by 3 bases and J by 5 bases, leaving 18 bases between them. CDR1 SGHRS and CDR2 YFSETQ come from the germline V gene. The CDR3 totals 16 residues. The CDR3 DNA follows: TGCGCCAGCAGCTCAAATATTTGGGGGAAGGACAATGAGCAGTTCTTC. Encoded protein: CASSSNIWGKDNEQFF.

The CDR3: CASGGLAGVYYNEQFF. For the CDR3, the DNA is TGTGCCAGCGGGGGGTTAGCGGGAGTTTACTACAATGAGCAGTTCTTC. V and J are TRBV11-2 and TRBJ2-1; 9 positions match TRBD2. The germline CDR1 and CDR2 sequences are SGHAT and FQNNGV. Unmatched junction bases numbered 11, after V lost 8 bases and J lost 3 bases. CDR3 length: 16 residues.

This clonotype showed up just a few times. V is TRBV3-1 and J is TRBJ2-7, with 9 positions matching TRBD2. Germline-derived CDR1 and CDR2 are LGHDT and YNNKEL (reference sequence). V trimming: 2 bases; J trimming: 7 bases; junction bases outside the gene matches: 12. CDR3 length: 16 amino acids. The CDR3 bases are TGTGCCAGCAGCCAATCGACTAGCGGACTCACTTCGGAGCAGTACGTC. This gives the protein CASSQSTSGLTSEQYV.

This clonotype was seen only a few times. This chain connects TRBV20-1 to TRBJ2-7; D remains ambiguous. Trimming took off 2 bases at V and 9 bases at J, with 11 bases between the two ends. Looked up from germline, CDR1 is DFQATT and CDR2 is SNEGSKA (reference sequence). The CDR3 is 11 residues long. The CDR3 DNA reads TGCAGTGCTAGACCTTCCCTGTGGCAGTACTTC. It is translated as CSARPSLWQYF.

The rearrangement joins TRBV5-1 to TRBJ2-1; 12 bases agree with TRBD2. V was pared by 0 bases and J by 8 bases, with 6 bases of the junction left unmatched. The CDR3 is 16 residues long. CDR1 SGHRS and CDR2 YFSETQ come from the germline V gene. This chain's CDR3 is CASSLETSGSPHEQFF. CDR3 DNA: TGCGCCAGCAGCTTGGAGACTAGCGGGAGCCCCCATGAGCAGTTCTTC.

This CDR3 reads CATSRGLGPFGQYF. CDR3 in DNA: TGTGCCACCAGCAGAGGGTTGGGACCGTTCGGGCAGTACTTC. The V gene is TRBV15, the J gene TRBJ2-7, with D perhaps matching TRBD1 or TRBD2 (5 bases each). Germline V gene lookup returns CDR1 LNHNV and CDR2 YYDKDF (reference sequence). This CDR3 is built from 14 residues. V lost 1 base and J lost 9, with 16 bases in between.